The TCR beta chain under discussion was sequenced for a study of blood T cell repertoires in COVID-19. Self-reported history from a screening survey and questionnaire set each donor's cohort. Assay: immunoSEQ multiplex PCR; the TCRdb copy retains only in-frame clones and omits some. The sample shows some 150,000 clones, just under 85% of them seen only once. The CDR3 loop spans 19 amino acids. Germline-derived CDR1 and CDR2 are LNHDA and SQIVND (reference sequence). V lost 4 bases and J lost 5; bases outside the gene matches: 16. The receptor was isolated from a man aged 45 to 65 who had recovered from COVID-19. The sample was PBMCs or T cells enriched from blood (not recorded which). V gene TRBV19 combines with J gene TRBJ2-5; 13 nucleotides match TRBD2. The CDR3 spells CASSTLGLAGRDWGETQYF. The CDR3 DNA is TGTGCCAGTAGTACCCTGGGACTAGCGGGGCGCGACTGGGGGGAGACCCAGTACTTC.